A single sample is the source of the 31 T cell receptor beta chains below, sequenced in a study of CD8 T cells in ankylosing spondylitis. Notes on the study in general: Characteristic of ankylosing spondylitis blood, it appeared, was a TCR beta motif comprising several highly homologous variants.

TCRdb fed the 5' RACE reads into MiXCR, producing one record per CDR3 protein. The table records about 540,000 distinct CDR3 sequences, 10% to 15% of them present only once. For these receptors, no antigen is known. The specimen was blood, either unsorted or a sorted T cell fraction (not recorded which). The receptors stem from a male donor with ankylosing spondylitis.

The chain's CDR3 is CASSTGTGSFTQQFF. CDR3 sequence (DNA): TGTGCCAGCAGTACCGGGACAGGGTCTTTTACTCAGCAGTTCTTC. This chain connects TRBV6-4 to TRBJ2-1; 9 bases are a match to TRBD1. Losses at the gene ends were 5 bases for V and 11 bases for J; bases not matched to a gene: 13. Germline values: CDR1 MRHNA, CDR2 SNTAGT. This CDR3 is built from 15 residues.

This sequence joins TRBV3-1 and TRBJ2-3; D may be TRBD2 (6 bases). The ends were cut back, 5 bases at V and 2 bases at J, with 17 bases in the middle. Germline CDR1 and CDR2: LGHDT and YNNKEL (reference sequence). CDR3 length: 16 amino acids. In nucleotides, the CDR3 is TGTGCCAGCAGCACCTCCGGGGGTCCCCACACAGATACGCAGTATTTT. It is translated as CASSTSGGPHTDTQYF.

This clonotype was detected only a few times. The chain has TRBV7-9 and TRBJ2-2; possibly TRBD2 for D (5 bases). The CDR3 covers 15 residues. Germline V gene data show CDR1 as SEHNR and CDR2 as FQNEAQ (reference sequence). V lost 4 bases to trimming and J lost 1 base, with 10 bases between them. CDR3 residues: CASSSIRGNTGELFF. CDR3 in DNA: TGTGCCAGCAGCTCAATACGGGGGAACACCGGGGAGCTGTTTTTT.

This clonotype has just a few counts. The chain has TRBV3-1 and TRBJ2-7, with a tentative D call TRBD2 (7 bases). With 8 bases removed from V and 3 bases from J, the gap between germline ends came to 11 bases. CDR3 length: 12 residues. Germline V gene lookup returns CDR1 LGHDT and CDR2 YNNKEL (reference sequence). The CDR3 spells CASSGGGYEQYV. The CDR3 region has the DNA TGTGCCAGCTCGGGGGGCGGCTACGAGCAGTACGTC.

This clonotype has a count of ten or more. The chain links TRBV12-3 or TRBV12-4 to TRBJ2-3; 7 bases agree with TRBD1. After removal of 6 bases from V and 0 bases from J, the junction contained 3 bases not matched to a gene. The CDR3 has 14 amino acids. The CDR3 loop reads CASSGTVSTDTQYF. The CDR3 DNA follows: TGTGCCAGCAGCGGGACAGTTAGCACAGATACGCAGTATTTT.

This clonotype was picked up a small number of times. The chain's CDR3 is CASSLRASGSLDNEQFF. In DNA form, the CDR3 reads TGCGCCAGCAGCCTACGGGCTAGCGGGAGTCTGGACAATGAGCAGTTCTTC. The rearrangement uses TRBV5-1 and TRBJ2-1, with TRBD2 identical over 10 bases. The CDR3 is 17 amino acids. The germline V gene has CDR1 SGHRS and CDR2 YFSETQ. V gave up 4 bases and J gave up 5 bases; unmatched junction bases: 12. The variable domain in full, with the rest retrieved from reference TRBV5-1 and TRBJ2-1, is KAGVTQTPRYLIKTRGQQVTLSCSPISGHRSVSWYQQTPGQGLQFLFEYFSETQRNKGNFPGRFSGRQFSNSRSEMNVSTLELGDSALYLCASSLRASGSLDNEQFFGPGTRLTVL.

This clonotype has a handful of counts. The CDR3 DNA is TGTGCCACCAGTGATCGACAGCCCTTCGGGCCCCAGCATTTT. It encodes CATSDRQPFGPQHF. The chain combines TRBV24-1 with TRBJ1-5; D might be TRBD1 (5 bases). Germline CDR1 reads KGHDR; CDR2 reads SFDVKD. CDR3 length: 14 residues. V was cut by 3 bases and J by 9 bases, with 14 bases left in between.

This chain links TRBV20-1 with TRBJ2-2; maybe TRBD2 (5 bases). V was clipped by 1 base and J by 6 bases, with 9 bases between them. Germline assignment: CDR1 DFQATT and CDR2 SNEGSKA (reference sequence). CDR3 length equals 13 residues. The CDR3 region is CSARGLRAGELFF. The CDR3 coding sequence is TGCAGTGCTAGAGGGCTGAGGGCCGGGGAGCTGTTTTTT.

As DNA, the CDR3 is TGCGCCAGCAGCTTGTCATTAGCGGGACCGAGCTCCTACAATGAGCAGTTCTTC. As protein: CASSLSLAGPSSYNEQFF. The V gene is TRBV5-1, the J gene TRBJ2-1, with 8 bases that match TRBD2. Trimming at V came to 1 base and at J to 0 bases, leaving 9 bases not matched to a gene. This CDR3 has 18 residues. Germline V lookup: CDR1 SGHRS, CDR2 YFSETQ.

This clonotype has a handful of counts. The rearrangement links TRBV12-3 or TRBV12-4 to TRBJ1-6, with TRBD1 matching 7 bases. The CDR3 runs 15 residues. V shed 0 bases, J shed 8 bases, and the junction held 4 bases outside the gene matches. The CDR3 loop reads CASSLARQGDSPLHF. CDR3 nucleotides: TGTGCCAGCAGTTTAGCCAGACAGGGAGATTCACCCCTCCACTTT.

The table lists this clonotype with a few counts. The rearrangement uses TRBV12-3 or TRBV12-4 and TRBJ2-3; D remains unclear. The CDR3 covers 12 residues. Trimming took 4 bases from V and 6 from J, leaving 8 bases between them. The CDR3 loop is CASSSEWDTQYF. CDR3 DNA: TGTGCCAGCAGTTCTGAATGGGATACGCAGTATTTT.

The table lists this clonotype with a few counts. The genes are TRBV5-1 and TRBJ2-3; D is possibly TRBD1 or TRBD2 (5 bases each). The CDR3 contains 15 residues. Trimming pared 0 bases from V and 6 bases from J, leaving 14 bases between. The V gene's germline CDR1 is SGHRS and CDR2 YFSETQ. CDR3 protein: CASSLVSVGGDTQYF. CDR3 coding DNA: TGCGCCAGCAGCTTGGTGTCAGTTGGGGGTGATACGCAGTATTTT.

This clonotype came up many times. V gene TRBV5-5 combines with J gene TRBJ2-5; no definite D call. The germline V gene has CDR1 SGHKS and CDR2 YYEKEE (reference sequence). V dropped 3 bases and J dropped 2 bases, with 8 bases sitting between them. The CDR3 runs to 13 residues. The CDR3 spells CASSSLLQETQYF. The CDR3 DNA follows: TGTGCCAGCAGCTCCCTACTACAAGAGACCCAGTACTTC. Full variable domain (remainder filled in from reference TRBV5-5 and TRBJ2-5): DAGVTQSPTHLIKTRGQQVTLRCSPISGHKSVSWYQQVLGQGPQFIFQYYEKEERGRGNFPDRFSARQFPNYSSELNVNALLLGDSALYLCASSSLLQETQYFGPGTRLLVL.

The gene calls are TRBV29-1 and TRBJ2-1, with D perhaps TRBD1 or TRBD2 (5 bases each). The CDR3 totals 13 residues. V lost 8 bases and J lost 6, with 17 bases in between. The germline V gene encodes CDR1 SQVTM and CDR2 ANQGSEA. Here the CDR3 reads CSSGTVGGNEQFF. CDR3 nucleotides: TGCAGCTCGGGGACCGTAGGTGGCAATGAGCAGTTCTTC.

The table lists this clonotype with a few counts. The V gene is TRBV7-8, the J gene TRBJ2-1; D is unclear. There are 15 residues in the CDR3. V shed 1 base and J shed 4 bases, with 11 bases lying between them. Germline CDR1 is SGHVS and CDR2 is FQNEAQ. The CDR3 spells CASSLGPAEYNEQFF. The CDR3, as DNA: TGTGCCAGCAGCTTAGGGCCCGCAGAATACAATGAGCAGTTCTTC.

The chain couples TRBV14 to TRBJ2-3; no firm D call. The CDR3 has 14 amino acids. Trimming left V 6 bases short and J 5 bases short, with 15 bases between. The germline V gene encodes CDR1 SGHDN and CDR2 FVKESK. CDR3 in DNA: TGTGCCAGCAGTAGGGCCTTGCCCCTAGATACGCAGTATTTT. This encodes CASSRALPLDTQYF.

This clonotype was counted at least ten times. The V and J genes are TRBV6-2 or TRBV6-3 and TRBJ2-2; D is unclear. CDR1 is MNHEY, CDR2 SVGEGT, per germline. V was trimmed by 2 bases and J by 5 bases, leaving 6 bases between them. This CDR3 has 13 residues. The CDR3 loop reads CASSYEWTGELFF. The CDR3 DNA follows: TGTGCCAGCAGTTACGAGTGGACCGGGGAGCTGTTTTTT.

This clonotype was observed a few times. V gene TRBV12-3 or TRBV12-4 combines with J gene TRBJ2-5; D might be TRBD1 or TRBD2, each matching 6 bases. The length of the CDR3 is 14 residues. Trimming removed 10 bases at V and 5 bases at J, with 20 bases between. CDR3 sequence (DNA): TGTGCCACCATGGACGGGCTAGGGGGGGAGACCCAGTACTTC. Translation gives CATMDGLGGETQYF.

V usage is TRBV19 and J usage is TRBJ1-6; 7 bases agree with TRBD1. V lost 5 bases and J lost 7; bases outside the gene matches: 2. CDR1 and CDR2 (germline): LNHDA, SQIVND (reference sequence). The CDR3 covers 13 residues. The CDR3 here is CASSDRANSPLHF. The DNA of the CDR3 is TGTGCCAGTAGTGACAGGGCAAATTCACCCCTCCACTTT.

The chain is built from TRBV19 and TRBJ1-3; D is uncertain. V lost 5 bases, J lost 4 bases, and 9 bases lay in between. In germline, CDR1 is LNHDA, CDR2 SQIVND (reference sequence). The CDR3 runs to 13 residues. CDR3 nucleotides: TGTGCCAGTAGTTTAAGGAAAGGAAACACCATATATTTT. Residues: CASSLRKGNTIYF.

The rearrangement joins TRBV30 to TRBJ2-6; weak D call: TRBD2 (6 bases). The CDR3 loop spans 15 amino acids. Per the germline V gene, CDR1 is GTSNPN and CDR2 is SVGIG (reference sequence). V lost 4 bases to trimming and J lost 0 bases, with 10 bases between them. The CDR3 DNA sequence: TGTGCCTGGATCCGGGGGACCTCTGGGGCCAACGTCCTGACTTTC. Translating it yields CAWIRGTSGANVLTF.

Ten or more counts support this clonotype. The V gene is TRBV12-3 or TRBV12-4, the J gene TRBJ1-5; 8 bases match TRBD1. The CDR3 extends over 13 amino acids. V lost 5 bases to trimming and J lost 6 bases; unmatched junction nucleotides: 3. The CDR3: CASSRDRFQPQHF. CDR3 DNA sequence: TGTGCCAGCAGTCGGGACAGGTTTCAGCCCCAGCATTTT.

CDR3 protein: CAWSPHTGVISRPQHF. The CDR3 coding sequence is TGTGCCTGGAGCCCCCATACAGGGGTAATCTCTCGGCCCCAGCATTTT. This chain joins TRBV30 and TRBJ1-5; 7 nucleotides agree with TRBD1. The CDR3 spans 16 residues. Germline CDR1 and CDR2: GTSNPN and SVGIG (reference sequence). Losses at the gene ends were 3 bases for V and 9 bases for J; bases not matched to a gene: 17.

The chain is built from TRBV6-1 and TRBJ2-7; D remains unclear. Germline V gene sequence: CDR1 MNHNS, CDR2 SASEGT. V was clipped by 5 bases and J by 7 bases, with 12 bases between them. This CDR3 has 12 residues. CDR3 sequence reads: CASSMEAREQYF. The CDR3 nucleotides are TGTGCCAGCAGTATGGAAGCAAGGGAGCAGTACTTC.

The rearrangement links TRBV29-1 to TRBJ1-5; weak D call: TRBD1 (5 bases). The germline gives CDR1 SQVTM, CDR2 ANQGSEA. CDR3 size: 13 residues. With 2 bases removed from V and 6 bases from J, the gap between germline ends came to 11 bases. This chain's CDR3 is CSVEPGTGQPQHF. The CDR3 region has the DNA TGCAGCGTTGAACCTGGGACGGGTCAGCCCCAGCATTTT.

This clonotype was counted ten times or more. The rearrangement joins TRBV20-1 to TRBJ1-1, with D perhaps matching TRBD1 (6 bases). Trimming pared 4 bases from V and 5 bases from J, leaving 8 bases between. Germline lookup yields CDR1 DFQATT and CDR2 SNEGSKA (reference sequence). This CDR3 is 11 amino acids long. The CDR3 loop reads CSATGVTEAFF. The CDR3 DNA reads as TGCAGTGCTACAGGGGTTACTGAAGCTTTCTTT.

In its sample, this clonotype was seen a few times. The V and J genes are TRBV29-1 and TRBJ1-3; D may be TRBD1 (5 bases). Looked up from germline, CDR1 is SQVTM and CDR2 is ANQGSEA. CDR3 length: 12 residues. V lost 3 bases, J lost 7 bases, and 10 bases lay in between. CDR3 coding DNA: TGCAGCGTTGAGGGCAGGGAGAACACCATATATTTT. Its translation: CSVEGRENTIYF.

V usage is TRBV3-1 and J usage is TRBJ2-3; 9 nucleotides match TRBD2. The V gene's germline CDR1 is LGHDT and CDR2 YNNKEL (reference sequence). This CDR3 is built from 15 residues. The V and J ends lost 3 bases and 2 bases, in that order; junction bases with no gene match: 3. CDR3 loop: CASSQTSGYTDTQYF. The CDR3, as DNA: TGTGCCAGCAGCCAGACTAGCGGTTACACAGATACGCAGTATTTT.

This rearrangement joins TRBV5-1 to TRBJ2-6, with 8 bases matching TRBD1. In germline, CDR1 is SGHRS, CDR2 YFSETQ. V shed 0 bases and J 2 bases; nucleotides not matched to a gene: 4. This CDR3 has 17 amino acids. The CDR3 bases are TGCGCCAGCAGCTTGGATGGCAGGGGGCCTGGGGCCAACGTCCTGACTTTC. Its protein is CASSLDGRGPGANVLTF.

This clonotype was counted between two and nine times. The V gene is TRBV15, the J gene TRBJ2-4, with D possibly called TRBD1 or TRBD2 (5 bases each). The CDR3 extends over 16 amino acids. CDR1 is LNHNV and CDR2 is YYDKDF in the germline V gene (reference sequence). Trimming stripped 3 bases from V and 0 bases from J, with 12 bases between. The CDR3 bases are TGTGCCACCAGCAGGGGACGGGTGGAAGCCAAAAACATTCAGTACTTC. The encoded protein is CATSRGRVEAKNIQYF.

This clonotype has more than one count but fewer than ten. The J gene is TRBJ2-3, the V gene TRBV6-1, with D uncertain. CDR3 length: 17 amino acids. V shed 6 bases and J shed 2 bases, with 21 bases lying between them. The germline gives CDR1 MNHNS, CDR2 SASEGT. The CDR3, as DNA: TGTGCCAGCAGCTCTAAAATCAGAGCGCGTTCCACAGATACGCAGTATTTT. The encoded protein is CASSSKIRARSTDTQYF.